This T cell receptor (beta chain) was found in a study of blood T cell repertoires in COVID-19. At the level of the study: Specimens from acute and convalescent COVID-19 originated in the United States, Italy and Spain. PBMCs, B-cell-depleted T cells, or T cells were the source of the cDNA or gDNA that made up the material.

In the original processing: Reference gene primers were amplified, and this amplification served to estimate nucleated cell counts. Only in-frame clones appear in the TCRdb table, and some are missing; sequencing was by immunoSEQ multiplex PCR. The V and J calls and clone size come from that table; D and trimming were worked out from the DNA. The sample lists fewer than 30,000 clones; roughly 87% were seen once. This CDR3 region has 15 residues. Germline-derived CDR1 and CDR2 are SGHDN and FVKESK. The V gene end was trimmed by 4 bases and the J gene end by 2 bases; junction bases not matched to a gene: 8.

The TCR sequence derives from a human donor in a cohort sampled during active COVID-19. The chain recombines TRBV14 with TRBJ2-7, with 7 bases matching TRBD1. Specimen: peripheral blood. CDR3 coding DNA: TGTGCCAGCAGCCCCTGGACAGGTTACACCTACGAGCAGTACTTC. It translates to CASSPWTGYTYEQYF.